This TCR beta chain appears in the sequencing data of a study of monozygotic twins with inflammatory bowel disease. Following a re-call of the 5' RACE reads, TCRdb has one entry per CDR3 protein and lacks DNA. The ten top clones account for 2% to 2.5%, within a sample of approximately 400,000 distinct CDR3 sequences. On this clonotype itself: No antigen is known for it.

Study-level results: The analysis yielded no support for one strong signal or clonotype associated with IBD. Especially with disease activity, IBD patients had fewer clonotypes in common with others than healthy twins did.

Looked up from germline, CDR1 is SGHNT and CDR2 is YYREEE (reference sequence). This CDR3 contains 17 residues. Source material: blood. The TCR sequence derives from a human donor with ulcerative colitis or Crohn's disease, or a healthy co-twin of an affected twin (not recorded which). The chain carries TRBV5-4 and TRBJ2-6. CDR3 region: CASSFGVRSSGANVLTF.